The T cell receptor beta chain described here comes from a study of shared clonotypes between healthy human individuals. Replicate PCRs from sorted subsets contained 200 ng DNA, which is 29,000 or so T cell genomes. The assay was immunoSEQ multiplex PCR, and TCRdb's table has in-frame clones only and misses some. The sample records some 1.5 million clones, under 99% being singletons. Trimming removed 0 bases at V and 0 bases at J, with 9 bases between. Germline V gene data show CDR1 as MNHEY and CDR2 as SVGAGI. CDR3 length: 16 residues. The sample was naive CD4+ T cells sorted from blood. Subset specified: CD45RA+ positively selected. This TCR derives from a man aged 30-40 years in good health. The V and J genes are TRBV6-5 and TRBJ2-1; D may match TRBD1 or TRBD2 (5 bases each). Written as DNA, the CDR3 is TGTGCCAGCAGTTACTCGGGGGTTAGCTCCTACAATGAGCAGTTCTTC. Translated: CASSYSGVSSYNEQFF.